This TCR beta chain emerged from a study of shared clonotypes between healthy human individuals (dated by TCRdb to the early 2020s). A note on the overall study: Three men and two women, aged 18 to 49 years, made up the cohort. Per donor, leukapheresis produced somewhere between about 0.8 and 9 billion PBMCs. To increase sequencing depth and limit assay-specific biases, TCR repertoire library preparation and sequencing were carried out by different laboratories using diverse techniques. The study deeply sequenced blood TCR repertoires of several healthy adults to estimate repertoire size and the extent of clonotype sharing between individuals. For each donor, three plates each were used for CD4 naive and CD4 memory, two plates were used for CD8 naive, and one plate was used for CD8 memory.

Here is what the overall study found, with its caveats: About 5% of naive CD4, roughly 3.5% of naive CD8, about 2.4% of memory CD4, and 0.35% to 0.5% of memory CD8 clonotypes were shared across four donors. Naive subsets generally had larger estimated clonotype richness than memory subsets did. The genetic and exposure-history diversity represented was limited by the small number of donors. Pairwise subsampling indicated that sequencing depth was expected to affect the degree of clonotype sharing among donors. Higher generation probabilities were observed for clonotypes shared by all four sorted-subset donors than for non-shared clonotypes. Rarefaction of sorted-subset datasets indicated incomplete sequencing despite the large sequencing depth. Sampling was limited to blood, and TCR repertoires in tissue likely differ from TCR repertoires in blood.

CDR1 and CDR2 (MGHDK, SYGVNS) derive from the germline V gene. Counted from cysteine to phenylalanine, this CDR3 has 16 amino acids. The retained sequence is limited to the CDR3, 48 bases, with the frame set at the first base. V has 5 bases trimmed and J has 3 bases trimmed; junction bases matching no gene number 9. The donors were healthy, HIV-negative adults who had no recently reported acute infections or vaccinations. All donors were Caucasian adults living in Nashville, Tennessee, USA. CD4+ T cells were enriched through magnetic negative selection, after which naive cells were positively selected on CD45RA and the remaining negative fraction served as the memory subset. After blood collection by leukapheresis, PBMCs were isolated using Ficoll-Histopaque density gradient centrifugation and then cryopreserved in the vapor phase of liquid nitrogen. Analytical flow cytometry was used to check the purity and quantity of every magnetically sorted T cell population. From each sorted fraction, genomic DNA was isolated and quantified by UV absorbance on a Nanodrop 2000c.

Comment on this clone: Its antigen remains undetermined. Qualities for individual bases were not recorded, and no much larger clone is one base off.

TCR CDR3 regions were amplified from genomic DNA by multiplex PCR using the deep immunoSEQ assay. Extracted genomic DNA from each cell subset was distributed evenly across all wells of several immunoSEQ 96-well plates, and each plate was treated as a replicate. For sorted subsets, approximately 190 ng genomic DNA, equal to approximately 30,000 T cell genomes, was loaded into each replicate PCR. Purified libraries were measured with a Qubit 3.0 fluorometer, size-checked on a Bioanalyzer 2100, and measured again with the KAPA Library Quantification kit. Every immunoSEQ 96-well plate was sequenced on a separate single-read 150-cycle Illumina NextSeq 550 flow cell. For the original study's pipeline: Because the immunoSEQ output held only junctional sequences and lacked quality scores, the filtering could not match the filtering applied to full-length reads. To assign V/J genes and CDR3, sequences were annotated using PyIR, a Python wrapper for IgBLAST v1.9, with IMGT germline references. Reads were removed for weak V/J assignments (E-value above 1e-6), missing CDR3, stop codons, out-of-frame junctions, or ambiguous translated residues. A V3J clonotype was defined by an identical inferred V gene, J gene, and CDR3 amino acid sequence. Percentage overlap between repertoires was calculated by dividing the number of shared unique clonotypes by the size of the smaller repertoire. Repertoire richness was assessed with RTK rarefaction, the Chao1 estimator, and Recon v2.1 estimates of unobserved clonotypes. Generation probabilities for all TCRbeta clonotypes obtained by the gDNA method from a few donors were computed using OLGA. The source is immuneACCESS, and TCRdb retained only in-frame sequences with V and J called. Part of the clones is not carried over; for the studies checked, unresolved V genes explain less than half of this, and the remainder is unexplained. Clonal size and the V and J genes are those of that table, whereas D and trimming came from the DNA. The table for this sample lists 2 million to 2.5 million clones; approximately 93% of them were counted only once. About 0.41% of the sample rests with the top ten.

The TCR originated in a man younger than 35 in good health. Some clones in this sample may be carry-over from other donors' samples. Material for sequencing was naive CD4+ T cells from PBMCs. What the cell subset or site label conveys for this sample: CD45RA+ positively selected. This chain joins TRBV25-1 to TRBJ2-2; the junction holds 7 bases that match TRBD2. The nucleotide sequence reads as follows: TGTGCCAGCAGTTCACCAAGGGGAGGGGACACCGGGGAGCTGTTTTTT. This encodes CASSSPRGGDTGELFF.